Listed here are 9 T cell receptor beta chains from one sample, sequenced in a study of T-cell memory formation after mild COVID-19. Via MiXCR, TCRdb re-called the 5' RACE reads, giving one row per CDR3 protein. This table holds 350,000 to 450,000 distinct CDR3 sequences, approximately 24% found once. Specimen: PBMCs or a T cell subset sorted from them (not recorded which). Receptors originate from an adult woman who had mild COVID-19 (a few samples of this study predate the infection). Cell type and time point are not known.

The chain has TRBV29-1 and TRBJ2-6; TRBD2 is a possible D gene (5 bases). The V gene lost 6 bases and the J gene lost 0 bases, with 12 bases spanning the gap. This CDR3 is built from 15 residues. Germline V gene lookup returns CDR1 SQVTM and CDR2 ANQGSEA. DNA of the CDR3: TGCAGCGTCCGGGGAGTATACTCTGGGGCCAACGTCCTGACTTTC. It encodes CSVRGVYSGANVLTF.

Concerning this clonotype itself: This is likely a read error, given that the CDR3 carries no conserved phenylalanine or tryptophan at its end. The V gene is TRBV24-1, the J gene TRBJ2-1; 10 nucleotides agree with TRBD1. The germline V gene encodes CDR1 KGHDR and CDR2 SFDVKD. The V gene end was trimmed by 9 bases and the J gene end by 3 bases; junction bases not matched to a gene: 7. The CDR3 extends over 15 amino acids. In nucleotides, the CDR3 is TGTGCCACCGCAGCGAGGACAGGGGGCTACAATGAGCAGTTCCTC. Protein: CATAARTGGYNEQFL.

The chain links TRBV20-1 to TRBJ2-3; 7 nucleotides align to TRBD2. Germline V gives CDR1 DFQATT, CDR2 SNEGSKA (reference sequence). V dropped 2 bases and J dropped 0; count of bases not matched to a gene: 5. The CDR3 runs 15 residues. CDR3: CSARRTRLSTDTQYF. The CDR3 DNA sequence: TGCAGTGCTAGACGGACTAGGTTGAGCACAGATACGCAGTATTTT.

The chain links TRBV9 to TRBJ2-1, with 10 bases that match TRBD2. CDR1 SGDLS and CDR2 YYNGEE come from the germline V gene. The V segment lost 0 bases and the J segment 4 bases; nucleotides outside the gene matches: 4. There are 16 residues in the CDR3. The CDR3 region has the DNA TGTGCCAGCAGCGTAGGTCAGCGGGGGGGTTACAATGAGCAGTTCTTC. Its translation is CASSVGQRGGYNEQFF.

CDR3 in DNA: TGCGCCAGCAGCTTAAGGGTTGGGGGCACTGAAGCTTTCTTT. It codes for CASSLRVGGTEAFF. The chain uses TRBV5-1 and TRBJ1-1; the D gene is possibly TRBD1 (5 bases). The V end was cut by 2 bases, the J end by 4 bases, with 12 bases between. Looked up from germline, CDR1 is SGHRS and CDR2 is YFSETQ. The CDR3 length is 14 residues.

This clonotype was observed a handful of times. CDR3 bases: TGTGCCAGCTCACCGGGATTATCGAACAATCAGCCCCAGCATTTT. Protein product: CASSPGLSNNQPQHF. The rearrangement uses TRBV18 and TRBJ1-5, with D uncertain. The V end lost 3 bases, the J end lost 3 bases, and 12 bases lay between the germline ends. The germline V gene encodes CDR1 KGHSH and CDR2 LQKENI. The CDR3 runs to 15 residues.

This rearrangement joins TRBV20-1 to TRBJ2-7, with D perhaps matching TRBD1 (5 bases). V shed 6 bases and J shed 4 bases, with 10 bases lying between them. Germline assignment: CDR1 DFQATT and CDR2 SNEGSKA (reference sequence). This CDR3 has 11 amino acids. For the CDR3, the DNA is TGCAGTGCACCCAAGGGGTACGAGCAGTACTTC. Amino acid sequence: CSAPKGYEQYF.

The rearrangement links TRBV10-3 to TRBJ1-2; possible D gene TRBD1, 5 bases. V shed 0 bases and J shed 4 bases, with 9 bases lying between them. CDR1 and CDR2 from the germline V gene are ENHRY and SYGVKD. The CDR3 runs 14 residues. CDR3 amino acids: CAISESGTGYGYTF. In nucleotides, the CDR3 is TGTGCCATCAGTGAGTCGGGGACGGGCTATGGCTACACCTTC.

A few counts support this clonotype. The V gene is TRBV9, the J gene TRBJ2-3; D perhaps matches TRBD1 (5 bases). CDR3 length: 16 residues. From germline, CDR1 is SGDLS and CDR2 YYNGEE. V was shortened by 4 bases and J by 0 bases, with 15 bases between the two germline ends. CDR3 bases: TGTGCCAGCAGCCATCACCGGACACTGAGCACAGATACGCAGTATTTT. This gives the protein CASSHHRTLSTDTQYF.